The clone carrying this TCR beta chain showed up many times. This entry belongs to a study of T cells in Graves' hyperthyroidism and ophthalmopathy. V was pared by 4 bases and J by 4 bases, with 5 bases of the junction left unmatched. CDR1 is KGHDR and CDR2 is SFDVKD in the germline V gene. There are 16 residues in the CDR3. Recently diagnosed hyperthyroidism of less than 2 months' duration affected patients aged 18 to 65. Amplification of TCR beta CDR3 regions used RNA as the template. When the TCR CDR3 underwent first-round RT-PCR, the HTBI primer set was used. TCRdb re-called the multiplex PCR reads through MiXCR, storing one row per CDR3 protein. The table shows hundreds of thousands of distinct CDR3 sequences, with approximately 15% occurring only once.

This clonotype originated in a woman aged 25 to 45 with Graves' hyperthyroidism. V gene TRBV24-1 combines with J gene TRBJ2-3, with 12 bases matching TRBD2. Sequencing was carried out using blood. In nucleotides, the CDR3 is TGTGCCACCAGTGACCGTCTAGCGGGAGGGCCAGATACGCAGTATTTT. Its protein product is CATSDRLAGGPDTQYF.